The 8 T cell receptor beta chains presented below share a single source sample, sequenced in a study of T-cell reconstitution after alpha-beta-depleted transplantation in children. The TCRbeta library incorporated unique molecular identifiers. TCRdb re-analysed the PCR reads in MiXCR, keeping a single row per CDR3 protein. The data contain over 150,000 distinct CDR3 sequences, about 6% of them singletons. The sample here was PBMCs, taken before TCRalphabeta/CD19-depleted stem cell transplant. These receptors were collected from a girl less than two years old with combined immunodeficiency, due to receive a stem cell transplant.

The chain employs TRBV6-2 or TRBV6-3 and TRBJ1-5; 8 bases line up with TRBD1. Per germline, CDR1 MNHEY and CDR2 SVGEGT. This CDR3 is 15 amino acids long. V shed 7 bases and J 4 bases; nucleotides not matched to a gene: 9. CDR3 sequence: CASNPGQGGNQPQHF. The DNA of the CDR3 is TGTGCCAGCAACCCTGGACAGGGAGGGAATCAGCCCCAGCATTTT.

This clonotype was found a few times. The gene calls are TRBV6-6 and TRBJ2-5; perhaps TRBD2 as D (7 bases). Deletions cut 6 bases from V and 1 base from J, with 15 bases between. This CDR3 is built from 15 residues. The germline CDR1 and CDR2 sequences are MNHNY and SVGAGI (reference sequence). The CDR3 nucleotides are TGTGCCAGCAGCCGACTCGGGGGGCCCCAAGAGACCCAGTACTTC. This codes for CASSRLGGPQETQYF.

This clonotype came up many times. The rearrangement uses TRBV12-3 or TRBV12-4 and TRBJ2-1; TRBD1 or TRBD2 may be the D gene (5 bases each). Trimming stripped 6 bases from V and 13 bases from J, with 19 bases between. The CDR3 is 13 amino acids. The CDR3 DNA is TGTGCCAGCAGCCCTGGGACGGGCCTTGAACAGTTCTTC. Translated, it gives CASSPGTGLEQFF.

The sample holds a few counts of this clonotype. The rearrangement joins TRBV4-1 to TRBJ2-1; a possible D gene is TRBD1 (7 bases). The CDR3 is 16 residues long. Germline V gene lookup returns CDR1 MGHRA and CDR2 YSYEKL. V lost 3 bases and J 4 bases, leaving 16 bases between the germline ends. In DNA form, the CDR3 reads TGCGCCAGCAGCCAGAATACAGGGGAGGTTTACAATGAGCAGTTCTTC. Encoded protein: CASSQNTGEVYNEQFF.

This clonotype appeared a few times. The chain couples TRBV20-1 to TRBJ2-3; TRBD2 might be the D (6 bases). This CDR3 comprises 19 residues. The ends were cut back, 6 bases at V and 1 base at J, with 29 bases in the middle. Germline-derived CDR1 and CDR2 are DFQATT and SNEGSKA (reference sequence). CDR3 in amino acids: CSALYRITGTLHRTDTQYF. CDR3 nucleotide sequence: TGCAGTGCCTTATATCGGATCACCGGGACTCTGCATCGCACAGATACGCAGTATTTT.

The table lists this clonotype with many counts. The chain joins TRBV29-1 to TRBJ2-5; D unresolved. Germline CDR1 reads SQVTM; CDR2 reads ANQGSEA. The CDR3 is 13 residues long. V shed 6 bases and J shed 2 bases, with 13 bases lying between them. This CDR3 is CSVSRPIQETQYF. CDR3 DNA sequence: TGCAGCGTCTCGAGACCGATACAAGAGACCCAGTACTTC.

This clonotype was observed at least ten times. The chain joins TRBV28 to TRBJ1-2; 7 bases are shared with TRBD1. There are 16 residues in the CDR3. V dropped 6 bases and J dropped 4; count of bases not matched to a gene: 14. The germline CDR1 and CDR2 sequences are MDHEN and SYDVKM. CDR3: CASSAEPQGIVYGYTF. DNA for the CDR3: TGTGCCAGCAGCGCCGAACCACAGGGGATCGTCTATGGCTACACCTTC.

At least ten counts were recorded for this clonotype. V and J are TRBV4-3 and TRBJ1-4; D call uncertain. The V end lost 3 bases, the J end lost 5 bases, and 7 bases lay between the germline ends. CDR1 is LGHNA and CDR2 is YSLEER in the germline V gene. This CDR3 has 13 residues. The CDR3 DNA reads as TGCGCCAGCAGCCAGCTACTGAATGAAAAACTGTTTTTT. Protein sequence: CASSQLLNEKLFF.